The clone carrying this TCR beta chain was picked up many times. Germline trimming cut 4 bases from V and 2 bases from J; bases unmatched to any gene: 3. Germline V lookup: CDR1 SGHRS, CDR2 YFSETQ. This CDR3 comprises 15 residues. Constant-region reverse primers amplified full-length variable regions, followed by semi-nested Nested Universal Primer A PCR. TCRdb called the 5' RACE reads again in MiXCR, with one record for every CDR3 protein. The sample records about 54,000 distinct CDR3 sequences, 17% being singletons. Naive CD4+ cells had CD25+ Tregs removed. The chain has TRBV5-1 and TRBJ2-5; TRBD2 matches at 12 bases. The sequence derives from a female donor with breast cancer. Input material: naive CD4+ T cells sorted from blood. The sample's subset: naive CD4+ T cells, CD4+CD45RA+CD25-. CDR3: CASSTTSGSQETQYF. Here the CDR3 DNA reads TGCGCCAGCAGCACGACTAGCGGGAGTCAAGAGACCCAGTACTTC.